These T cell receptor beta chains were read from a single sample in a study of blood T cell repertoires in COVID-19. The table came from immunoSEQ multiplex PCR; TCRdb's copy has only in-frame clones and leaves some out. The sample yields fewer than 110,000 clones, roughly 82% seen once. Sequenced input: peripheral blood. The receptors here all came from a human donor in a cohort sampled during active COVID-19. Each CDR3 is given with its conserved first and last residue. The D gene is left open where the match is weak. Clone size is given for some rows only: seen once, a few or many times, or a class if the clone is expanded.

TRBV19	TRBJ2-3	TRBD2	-	CASTPTSGHDTQYF	TGTGCCAGTACCCCGACTAGCGGCCATGATACGCAGTATTTT
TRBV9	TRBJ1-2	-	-	CASRGQGRSGYTF	TGTGCCAGCAGGGGGCAGGGTCGGAGTGGCTACACCTTC
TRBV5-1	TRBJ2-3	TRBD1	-	CASSLEDRADTQYF	TGCGCCAGCAGCTTGGAGGACAGGGCAGATACGCAGTATTTT
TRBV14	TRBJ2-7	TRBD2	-	CASSPVAGAYEQYF	TGTGCCAGCAGCCCGGTAGCGGGAGCGTACGAGCAGTACTTC
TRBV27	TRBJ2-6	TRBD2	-	CASTPGGSGANVLTF	TGTGCCAGCACCCCGGGAGGCTCTGGGGCCAACGTCCTGACTTTC
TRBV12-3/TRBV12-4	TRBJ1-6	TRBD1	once	CASRTGTNSPLHF	TGTGCCAGCAGGACAGGGACTAATTCACCCCTCCACTTT
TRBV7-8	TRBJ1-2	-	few	CASLSLGDSILGYTF	TGTGCCAGCCTTTCCTTGGGCGACAGTATTTTGGGCTACACCTTC
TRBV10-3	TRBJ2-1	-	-	CAISEDSWNEQFF	TGTGCCATCAGTGAGGACAGCTGGAATGAGCAGTTCTTC
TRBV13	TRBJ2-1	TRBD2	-	CASRAGGPEQFF	TGTGCCAGCAGGGCGGGGGGGCCGGAGCAGTTCTTC
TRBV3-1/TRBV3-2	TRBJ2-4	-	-	CASSPGRAGKNIQYF	TGTGCCAGCAGCCCTGGGCGGGCCGGGAAAAACATTCAGTACTTC
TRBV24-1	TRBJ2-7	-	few	CATSDLRLGAGTPDEQYF	TGTGCCACCAGTGATTTGCGGCTGGGGGCAGGGACCCCCGACGAGCAGTACTTC
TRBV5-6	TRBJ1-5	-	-	CASSSRRVVEQPQHF	TGTGCCAGCAGCTCCCGGAGGGTCGTGGAACAGCCCCAGCATTTT
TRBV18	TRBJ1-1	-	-	CASSPTTGGDTEAFF	TGTGCCAGCTCACCGACGACTGGGGGGGACACTGAAGCTTTCTTT
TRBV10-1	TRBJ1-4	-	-	CASSDDYRAEKLFF	TGCGCCAGCAGTGACGACTACAGGGCTGAAAAACTGTTTTTT
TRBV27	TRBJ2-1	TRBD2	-	CASSLGTASGGAANEQFF	TGTGCCAGCTCGCTCGGGACAGCCAGCGGGGGGGCCGCTAATGAGCAGTTCTTC
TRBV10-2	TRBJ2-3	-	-	CASSRAGPDTQYF	TGCGCCAGCAGTAGGGCGGGGCCAGATACGCAGTATTTT
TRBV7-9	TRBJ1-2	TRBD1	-	CASSKRTGDFDYGYTF	TGTGCCAGCAGCAAACGGACAGGCGATTTCGACTATGGCTACACCTTC
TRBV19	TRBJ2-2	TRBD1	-	CASSTSGQGARGELFF	TGTGCCAGTAGTACGTCGGGACAGGGGGCTAGGGGGGAGCTGTTTTTT
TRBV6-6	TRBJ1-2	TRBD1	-	CASSAQGEYGYTF	TGTGCCAGCAGTGCCCAGGGGGAGTATGGCTACACCTTC
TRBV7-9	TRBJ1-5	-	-	CASSLAGTRYSNQPQHF	TGTGCCAGCAGTCTCGCCGGGACAAGGTATAGCAATCAGCCCCAGCATTTT
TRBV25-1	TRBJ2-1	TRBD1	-	CASVPGQGVAGSYEQFF	TGTGCCAGTGTCCCGGGACAGGGTGTTGCGGGGAGCTATGAGCAGTTCTTC
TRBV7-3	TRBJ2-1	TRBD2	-	CASSFVAGSYNEQFF	TGTGCCAGCAGCTTTGTAGCGGGGAGCTACAATGAGCAGTTCTTC
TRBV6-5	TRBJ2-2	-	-	CASSGSYTGELFF	TGTGCCAGCAGCGGTAGCTACACCGGGGAGCTGTTTTTT
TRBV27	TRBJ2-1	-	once	CASSFNNEQFF	TGTGCCAGCAGTTTTAACAATGAGCAGTTCTTC
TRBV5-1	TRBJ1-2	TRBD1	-	CASSALQGARPGYTF	TGCGCCAGCAGCGCCCTACAGGGGGCGAGGCCTGGCTACACCTTC
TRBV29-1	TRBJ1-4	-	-	CSVELGGNEKLFF	TGCAGCGTGGAGTTGGGGGGGAATGAAAAACTGTTTTTT
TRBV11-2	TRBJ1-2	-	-	CASSSPWGPGYGYTF	TGTGCCAGCAGCTCCCCGTGGGGGCCGGGCTATGGCTACACCTTC
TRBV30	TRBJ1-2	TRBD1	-	CAWRGTGTPGVNYGYTF	TGTGCCTGGAGAGGGACAGGGACTCCAGGGGTTAACTATGGCTACACCTTC
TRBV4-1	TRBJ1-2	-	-	CASSQNVRTGPNYGYTF	TGCGCCAGCAGCCAAAACGTTCGCACAGGGCCCAACTATGGCTACACCTTC
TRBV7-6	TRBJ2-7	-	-	CASSTPDSTPYEQYF	TGTGCCAGCAGCACCCCGGACAGCACACCCTACGAGCAGTACTTC
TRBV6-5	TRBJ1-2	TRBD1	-	CASRVGQATYGYTF	TGTGCCAGCAGGGTAGGACAGGCGACTTATGGCTACACCTTC
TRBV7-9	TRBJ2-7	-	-	CASSLTQVSYEQYF	TGTGCCAGCAGCTTAACACAGGTCTCCTACGAGCAGTACTTC
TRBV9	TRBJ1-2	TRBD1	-	CASSVGRQGHYGYTF	TGTGCCAGCAGCGTAGGTAGACAGGGCCACTATGGCTACACCTTC
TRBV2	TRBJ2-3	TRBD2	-	CASSETSDPSTDTQYF	TGTGCCAGCAGTGAGACTAGCGACCCGAGCACAGATACGCAGTATTTT
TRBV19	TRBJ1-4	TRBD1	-	CASRTGGITNEKLFF	TGTGCCAGTAGAACAGGGGGGATTACTAATGAAAAACTGTTTTTT
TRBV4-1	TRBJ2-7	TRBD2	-	CASSQEVQGGYHEQYF	TGCGCCAGCAGCCAAGAAGTTCAGGGAGGGTACCACGAGCAGTACTTC
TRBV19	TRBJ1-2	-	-	CASSIPPGAADYGYTF	TGTGCCAGTAGTATACCCCCTGGGGCGGCTGATTATGGCTACACCTTC
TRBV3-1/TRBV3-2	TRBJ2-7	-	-	CASSPEQVDEQYF	TGTGCCAGCAGCCCTGAACAGGTGGACGAGCAGTACTTC
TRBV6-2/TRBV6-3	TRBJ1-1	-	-	CASNPWGGPNTEAFF	TGTGCCAGCAACCCCTGGGGGGGTCCGAACACTGAAGCTTTCTTT
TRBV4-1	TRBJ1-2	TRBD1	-	CASSQDKDRPTNYGYTF	TGCGCCAGCAGCCAAGACAAGGACAGGCCGACTAACTATGGCTACACCTTC
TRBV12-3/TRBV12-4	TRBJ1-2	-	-	CASSLARGGYTF	TGTGCCAGCAGTTTAGCGCGGGGTGGCTACACCTTC
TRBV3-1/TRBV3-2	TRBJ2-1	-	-	CASSQTTSSYNEQFF	TGTGCCAGCAGCCAAACTACCAGCTCCTACAATGAGCAGTTCTTC
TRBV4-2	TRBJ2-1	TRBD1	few	CASSQGGTGGNEQFF	TGTGCCAGCAGCCAAGGAGGGACAGGGGGGAATGAGCAGTTCTTC
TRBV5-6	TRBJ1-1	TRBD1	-	CASSFDRGRLLGGAFF	TGTGCCAGCAGCTTCGACAGGGGGCGACTCCTCGGGGGAGCTTTCTTT
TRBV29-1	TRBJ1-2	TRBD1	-	CSVLRGQGYGYTF	TGCAGCGTTTTAAGGGGGCAAGGGTATGGCTACACCTTC